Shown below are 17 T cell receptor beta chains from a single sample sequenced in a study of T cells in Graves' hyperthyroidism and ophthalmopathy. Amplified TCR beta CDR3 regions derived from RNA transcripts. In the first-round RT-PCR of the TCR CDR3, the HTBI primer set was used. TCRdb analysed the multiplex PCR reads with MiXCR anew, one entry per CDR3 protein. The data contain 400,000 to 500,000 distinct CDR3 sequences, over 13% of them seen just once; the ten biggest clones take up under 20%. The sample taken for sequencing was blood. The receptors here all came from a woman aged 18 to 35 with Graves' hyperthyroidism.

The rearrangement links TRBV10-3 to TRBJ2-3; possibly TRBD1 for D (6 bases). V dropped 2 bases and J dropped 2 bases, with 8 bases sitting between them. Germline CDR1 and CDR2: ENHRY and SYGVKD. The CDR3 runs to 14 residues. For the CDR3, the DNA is TGTGCCATCAGTGAGAGGGGGAACACAGATACGCAGTATTTT. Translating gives CAISERGNTDTQYF.

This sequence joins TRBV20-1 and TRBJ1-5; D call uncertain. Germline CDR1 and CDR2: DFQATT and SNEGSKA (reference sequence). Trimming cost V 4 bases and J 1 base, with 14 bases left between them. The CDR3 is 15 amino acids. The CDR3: CSATQERSSNQPQHF. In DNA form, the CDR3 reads TGCAGTGCTACGCAGGAAAGATCGAGCAATCAGCCCCAGCATTTT.

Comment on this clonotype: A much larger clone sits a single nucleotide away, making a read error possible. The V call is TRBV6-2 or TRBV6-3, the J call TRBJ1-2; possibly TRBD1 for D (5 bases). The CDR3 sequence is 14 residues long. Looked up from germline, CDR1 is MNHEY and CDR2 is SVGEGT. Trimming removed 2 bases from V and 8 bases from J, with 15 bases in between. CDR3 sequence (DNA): TGTGCCAGCAGTTACCAGACAGAAGCTATGGGCTACACCTTC. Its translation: CASSYQTEAMGYTF.

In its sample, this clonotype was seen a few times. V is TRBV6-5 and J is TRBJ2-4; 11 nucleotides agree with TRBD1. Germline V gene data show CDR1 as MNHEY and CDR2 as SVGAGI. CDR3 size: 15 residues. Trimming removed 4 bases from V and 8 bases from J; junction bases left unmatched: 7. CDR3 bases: TGTGCCAGCAGTTTCCGGGACAGGGGGGATTACATTCAGTACTTC. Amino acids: CASSFRDRGDYIQYF.

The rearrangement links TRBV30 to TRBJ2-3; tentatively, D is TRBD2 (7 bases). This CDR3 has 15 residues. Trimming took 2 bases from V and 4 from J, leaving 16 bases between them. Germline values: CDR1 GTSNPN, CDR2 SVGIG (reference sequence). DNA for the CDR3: TGTGCCTGGAGTACGGGGGGCTCTAGCGCAGATACGCAGTATTTT. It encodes CAWSTGGSSADTQYF. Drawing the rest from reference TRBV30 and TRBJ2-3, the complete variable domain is SQTIHQWPATLVQPVGSPLSLECTVEGTSNPNLYWYRQAAGRGLQLLFYSVGIGQISSEVPQNLSASRPQDRQFILSSKKLLLSDSGFYLCAWSTGGSSADTQYFGPGTRLTVL.

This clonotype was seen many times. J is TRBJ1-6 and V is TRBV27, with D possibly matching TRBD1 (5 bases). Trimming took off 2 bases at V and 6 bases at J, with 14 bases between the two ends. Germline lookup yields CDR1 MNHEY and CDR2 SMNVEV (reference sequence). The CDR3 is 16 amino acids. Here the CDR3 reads CASSLKAPGSNSPLHF. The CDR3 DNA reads TGTGCCAGCAGTTTAAAGGCGCCAGGGAGTAATTCACCCCTCCACTTT.

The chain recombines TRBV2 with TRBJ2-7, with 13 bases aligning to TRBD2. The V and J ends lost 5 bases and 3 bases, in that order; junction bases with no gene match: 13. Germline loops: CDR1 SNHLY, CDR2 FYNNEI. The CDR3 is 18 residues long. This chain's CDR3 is CASSTPTDRTSGSYEQYF. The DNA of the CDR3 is TGTGCCAGCAGTACACCGACCGATAGGACTAGCGGGAGCTACGAGCAGTACTTC.

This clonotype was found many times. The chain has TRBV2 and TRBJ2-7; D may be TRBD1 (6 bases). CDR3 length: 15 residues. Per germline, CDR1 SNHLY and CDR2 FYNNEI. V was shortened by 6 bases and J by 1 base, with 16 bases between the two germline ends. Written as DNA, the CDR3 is TGTGCCAGCAGCCAAGACTATACAGGGTCCTACGAGCAGTACGTC. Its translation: CASSQDYTGSYEQYV.

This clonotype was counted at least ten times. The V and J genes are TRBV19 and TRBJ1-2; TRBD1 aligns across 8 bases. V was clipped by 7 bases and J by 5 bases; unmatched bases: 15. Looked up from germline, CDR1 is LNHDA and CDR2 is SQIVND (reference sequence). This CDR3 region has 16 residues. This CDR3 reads CASTPTTGEGIYGYTF. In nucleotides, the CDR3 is TGTGCCAGTACCCCTACGACAGGGGAGGGGATTTATGGCTACACCTTC.

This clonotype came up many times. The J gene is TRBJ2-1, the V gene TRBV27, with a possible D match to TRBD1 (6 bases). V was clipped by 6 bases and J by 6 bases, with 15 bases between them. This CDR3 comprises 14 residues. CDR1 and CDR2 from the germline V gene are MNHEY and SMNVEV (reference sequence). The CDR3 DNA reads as TGTGCCAGCAGCCAAGACAGGAAAGTCAATGAGCAGTTCTTC. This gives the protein CASSQDRKVNEQFF.

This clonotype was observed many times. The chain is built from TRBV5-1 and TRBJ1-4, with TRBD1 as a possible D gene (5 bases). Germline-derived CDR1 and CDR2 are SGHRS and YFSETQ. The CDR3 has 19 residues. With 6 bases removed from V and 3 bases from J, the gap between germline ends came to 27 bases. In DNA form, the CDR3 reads TGCGCCAGCAATGGGGGTGAGAATCCCCGAATTACGGCTAATGAAAAACTGTTTTTT. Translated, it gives CASNGGENPRITANEKLFF. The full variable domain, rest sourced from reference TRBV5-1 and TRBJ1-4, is KAGVTQTPRYLIKTRGQQVTLSCSPISGHRSVSWYQQTPGQGLQFLFEYFSETQRNKGNFPGRFSGRQFSNSRSEMNVSTLELGDSALYLCASNGGENPRITANEKLFFGSGTQLSVL.

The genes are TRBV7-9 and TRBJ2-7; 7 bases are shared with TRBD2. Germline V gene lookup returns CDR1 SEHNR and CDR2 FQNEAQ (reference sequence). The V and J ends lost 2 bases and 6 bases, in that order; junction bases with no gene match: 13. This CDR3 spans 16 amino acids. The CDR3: CASSLPRASGRSEQYV. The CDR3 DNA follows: TGTGCCAGCAGCTTACCCCGGGCTAGCGGACGGAGCGAGCAGTACGTC.

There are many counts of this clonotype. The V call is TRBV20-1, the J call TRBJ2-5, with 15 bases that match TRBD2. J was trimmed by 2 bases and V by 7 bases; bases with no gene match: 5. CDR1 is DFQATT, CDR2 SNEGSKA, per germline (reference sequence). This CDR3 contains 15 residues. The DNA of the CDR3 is TGCAGTGTCTTAGGACTAGCGGGAGGGCAAGAGACCCAGTACTTC. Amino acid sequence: CSVLGLAGGQETQYF.

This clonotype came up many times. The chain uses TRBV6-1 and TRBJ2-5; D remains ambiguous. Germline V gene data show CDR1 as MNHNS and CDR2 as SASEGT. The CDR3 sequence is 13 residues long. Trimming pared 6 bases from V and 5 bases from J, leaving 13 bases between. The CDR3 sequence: CASSPMVSETQYF. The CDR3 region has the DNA TGTGCCAGCAGCCCTATGGTTAGCGAGACCCAGTACTTC.

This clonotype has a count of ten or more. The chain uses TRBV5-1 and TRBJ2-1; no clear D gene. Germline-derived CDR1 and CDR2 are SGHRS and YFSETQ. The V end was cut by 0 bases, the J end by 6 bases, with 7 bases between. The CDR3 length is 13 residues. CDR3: CASSLAATNEQFF. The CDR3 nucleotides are TGCGCCAGCAGCTTGGCCGCTACCAATGAGCAGTTCTTC.

This chain's CDR3 is CSARSPSFDEQFF. CDR3 nucleotides: TGCAGTGCTAGGTCTCCCTCCTTTGATGAGCAGTTCTTC. The chain joins TRBV20-1 to TRBJ2-1, with D unresolved. Germline loops: CDR1 DFQATT, CDR2 SNEGSKA (reference sequence). CDR3 length: 13 amino acids. Trimming shortened V by 3 bases and J by 8 bases, and 14 bases separated the two germline ends.

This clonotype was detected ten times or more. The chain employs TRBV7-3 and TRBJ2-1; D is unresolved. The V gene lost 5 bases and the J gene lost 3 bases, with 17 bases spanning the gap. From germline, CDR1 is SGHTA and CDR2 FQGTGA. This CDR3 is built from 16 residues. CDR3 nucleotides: TGTGCCAGCAGCCGTCCGGACGCACAGAGCTACAATGAGCAGTTCTTC. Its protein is CASSRPDAQSYNEQFF.